A selection of T cell receptor beta chains follows, all from one sample in a study of cytomegalovirus exposure and HLA in healthy donors. Method: immunoSEQ multiplex PCR; TCRdb's copy keeps in-frame clones and lacks some. The sample has approximately 190,000 clones, roughly 80% seen once. Sequenced input: PBMCs. These receptors were collected from a woman aged 18-29 years in good health and CMV-seronegative. Each CDR3 is given with its conserved first and last residue. Fields, in order: V gene, D gene, clone size, CDR3 length, J gene, CDR3 DNA, CDR3 protein. A D gene is named only where the DNA matches it firmly. Expanded clones are given a class, and other clones once, few, many or no size at all.

TRBV6-1	TRBD1	NA	19	TRBJ1-6	TGTGCCAGCAGTGTCCCCGGGACAGGGGGCCTCTCCTATAATTCACCCCTCCACTTT	CASSVPGTGGLSYNSPLHF
TRBV2	TRBD1	once	17	TRBJ1-1	TGTGCCAGCAGTGAAAGGGGGACAGGGGGCGCGGGCGCTGAAGCTTTCTTT	CASSERGTGGAGAEAFF
TRBV27	TRBD2	NA	16	TRBJ2-3	TGTGCCAGCAGCGATACTAGCGGCGGGGGCACAGATACGCAGTATTTT	CASSDTSGGGTDTQYF
TRBV29-1	TRBD1	NA	11	TRBJ2-5	TGCAGCGCTGAGGGGGCCGAGACCCAGTACTTC	CSAEGAETQYF
TRBV19	NA	NA	14	TRBJ2-6	TGTGCCAGTAAAGTGCAGGCTGGGGCCAACGTCCTGACTTTC	CASKVQAGANVLTF
TRBV13	TRBD2	few	15	TRBJ2-1	TGTGCCAGCAGCTTAAGGACTAGCGCCTACAATGAGCAGTTCTTC	CASSLRTSAYNEQFF
TRBV6-5	NA	NA	13	TRBJ2-5	TGTGCCAGCAGAGAGACAGCTAGGGAGACCCAGTACTTC	CASRETARETQYF
TRBV18	NA	NA	16	TRBJ1-3	TGTGCCAGCTCACCCCGCATGGGGAGCTCTGGAAACACCATATATTTT	CASSPRMGSSGNTIYF
TRBV6-5	TRBD2	NA	14	TRBJ2-1	TGTGCCAGCAGCGCGGGGGGGCCATGGTATGAGCAGTTCTTC	CASSAGGPWYEQFF
TRBV7-9	TRBD1	NA	14	TRBJ1-4	TGTGCCAGCAGACATCAGGGGGCGGAAGAAAAACTGTTTTTT	CASRHQGAEEKLFF
TRBV7-9	NA	NA	12	TRBJ2-7	TGTGCCAGCAGCTTAGAAGCTCTCGAGCAGTACTTC	CASSLEALEQYF
TRBV6-6	TRBD1	once	14	TRBJ1-1	TGTGCCAGCAGTTTTCGGACAGGGAATACTGAAGCTTTCTTT	CASSFRTGNTEAFF
TRBV18	TRBD2	NA	16	TRBJ2-7	TGTGCCAGCTCACCATACTTCGCGGGAGGGCCTAGGGAGCAGTACTTC	CASSPYFAGGPREQYF
TRBV21-1	NA	few	15	TRBJ2-1	TGTGCCAGCCGCCAAGGCGAGCGCGACTACAATGAGCAGTTCTTC	CASRQGERDYNEQFF
TRBV28	TRBD1	NA	14	TRBJ2-2	TGTGCCGCGAGAGGGACAGCTAACACCGGGGAGCTGTTTTTT	CAARGTANTGELFF
TRBV2	TRBD1	NA	14	TRBJ2-7	TGTGCCAGCAGGCCGGACAGGGGACCCTACGAGCAGTACTTC	CASRPDRGPYEQYF
TRBV11-2	TRBD1	NA	13	TRBJ1-2	TGTGCCAGCAGCTTCGGACAGGCATATGGCTACACCTTC	CASSFGQAYGYTF
TRBV6-6	NA	once	15	TRBJ2-2	TGTGCCAGCAGTTACGTGAGGAAGAACACCGGGGAGCTGTTTTTT	CASSYVRKNTGELFF
TRBV18	NA	few	16	TRBJ2-6	TGTGCCAGCTCACCAGGCCAAGTCTCTGGGGCCAACGTCCTGACTTTC	CASSPGQVSGANVLTF
TRBV6-5	NA	NA	16	TRBJ2-7	TGTGCCAGCAGTTACTTTGTTCCAGTGGGAGCTTCCGAGCAGTACTTC	CASSYFVPVGASEQYF